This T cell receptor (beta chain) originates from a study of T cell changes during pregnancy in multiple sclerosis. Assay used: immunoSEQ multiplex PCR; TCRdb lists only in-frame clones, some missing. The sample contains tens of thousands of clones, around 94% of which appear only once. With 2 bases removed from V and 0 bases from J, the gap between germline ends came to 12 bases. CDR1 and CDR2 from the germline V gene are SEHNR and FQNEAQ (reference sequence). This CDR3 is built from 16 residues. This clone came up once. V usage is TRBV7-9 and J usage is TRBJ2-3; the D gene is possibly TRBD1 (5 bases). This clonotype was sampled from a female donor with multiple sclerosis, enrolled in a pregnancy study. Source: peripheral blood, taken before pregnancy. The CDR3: CASSLWGGTSTDTQYF. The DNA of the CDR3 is TGTGCCAGCAGCTTATGGGGCGGAACGAGCACAGATACGCAGTATTTT.